The next 29 T cell receptor beta chains were all read from a single sample in a study of cytomegalovirus exposure and HLA in healthy donors. The PCR ran on 60 Vbeta and 13 Jbeta primers. The data were produced by immunoSEQ multiplex PCR, yet TCRdb's version contains in-frame clones alone and is incomplete. The sample comprises around 150,000 clones, around three quarters of which are singletons, and around 7% rests with the top ten. Sample: PBMCs. Receptors originate from a man aged 35 to 55 in good health and CMV-seropositive.

The chain links TRBV11-2 to TRBJ2-7; possibly TRBD1 for D (5 bases). Trimming took off 0 bases at V and 4 bases at J, with 13 bases between the two ends. This CDR3 is built from 15 residues. The germline V gene has CDR1 SGHAT and CDR2 FQNNGV. The DNA of the CDR3 is TGTGCCAGCAGCTTAGAGTGGGCAGGGTCTTACGAGCAGTACTTC. This sequence encodes CASSLEWAGSYEQYF.

The chain carries TRBV6-5 and TRBJ2-7; 7 nucleotides agree with TRBD1. Germline values: CDR1 MNHEY, CDR2 SVGAGI. The CDR3 has 15 amino acids. Trimming removed 4 bases from V and 1 base from J; junction bases left unmatched: 7. CDR3 in amino acids: CASSSQGLGSYEQYF. CDR3 in DNA: TGTGCCAGCAGTTCACAGGGGCTTGGGTCCTACGAGCAGTACTTC.

V gene TRBV19 combines with J gene TRBJ1-2; possible D gene TRBD1, 5 bases. The CDR3 is made up of 15 amino acids. Germline CDR1 reads LNHDA; CDR2 reads SQIVND (reference sequence). The V end lost 1 base, the J end lost 6 bases, and 15 bases lay between the germline ends. The CDR3 region has the DNA TGTGCCAGTAGTATAGGAGGTAGAGGAGGGGATGGCTACACCTTC. This encodes CASSIGGRGGDGYTF.

The rearrangement links TRBV11-2 to TRBJ1-6; 9 bases map to TRBD1. CDR1 SGHAT and CDR2 FQNNGV come from the germline V gene. J was trimmed by 10 bases and V by 4 bases; bases with no gene match: 11. The CDR3 extends over 16 amino acids. The CDR3 DNA reads as TGTGCCAGCAGCTCCCGCGGGACAGGGCAGGACTCACCCCTCCACTTT. Encoded protein: CASSSRGTGQDSPLHF. The full variable domain, completed using reference TRBV11-2 and TRBJ1-6, is EAGVAQSPRYKIIEKRQSVAFWCNPISGHATLYWYQQILGQGPKLLIQFQNNGVVDDSQLPKDRFSAERLKGVDSTLKIQPAKLEDSAVYLCASSSRGTGQDSPLHFGNGTRLTVT.

This chain connects TRBV5-1 to TRBJ2-7; the match to TRBD1 covers 10 bases. With 4 bases clipped from V and 6 bases from J, the junction kept 10 bases outside the gene matches. CDR3 length: 15 amino acids. CDR1 SGHRS and CDR2 YFSETQ come from the germline V gene. CDR3 in amino acids: CASSPRPGTGVEQYF. The DNA for the CDR3 is TGCGCCAGCAGCCCGCGGCCCGGGACAGGGGTCGAGCAGTACTTC. Complete variable domain (other parts from reference TRBV5-1 and TRBJ2-7): KAGVTQTPRYLIKTRGQQVTLSCSPISGHRSVSWYQQTPGQGLQFLFEYFSETQRNKGNFPGRFSGRQFSNSRSEMNVSTLELGDSALYLCASSPRPGTGVEQYFGPGTRLTVT.

This clone appeared a single time. In DNA, the CDR3 is TGTGCCAGTAGTCCGACCGACAGGGGCGACTATGGCTACACCTTC. Residues: CASSPTDRGDYGYTF. V and J are TRBV19 and TRBJ1-2; 8 bases are shared with TRBD1. J lost 3 bases, V lost 5 bases, and 8 bases had no gene match. This CDR3 has 15 amino acids. Germline CDR1 LNHDA, CDR2 SQIVND (reference sequence).

The rearrangement joins TRBV29-1 to TRBJ2-3; the D gene is possibly TRBD1 (8 bases). This CDR3 is built from 13 residues. The V gene lost 4 bases and the J gene lost 9 bases, with 17 bases spanning the gap. Germline V gene lookup returns CDR1 SQVTM and CDR2 ANQGSEA. CDR3 DNA sequence: TGCAGCGTTGTTCTCACAGGGGGGGGAACGCAGTATTTT. It codes for CSVVLTGGGTQYF.

The rearrangement joins TRBV5-1 to TRBJ2-7; TRBD1 aligns across 10 bases. The CDR3 is 15 residues long. V lost 5 bases and J lost 2; bases outside the gene matches: 7. Germline CDR1 and CDR2: SGHRS and YFSETQ. The CDR3 nucleotides read TGCGCCAGCAGGCCGGGGGGGACAGGGGCCTACGAGCAGTACTTC. Translated, it gives CASRPGGTGAYEQYF.

The rearrangement joins TRBV10-1 to TRBJ1-1; D unresolved. Trimming shortened V by 7 bases and J by 0 bases, and 15 bases separated the two germline ends. The CDR3 extends over 15 amino acids. CDR1 and CDR2 from the germline V gene are WNHNN and SYGVQD (reference sequence). CDR3: CASTGLYPLNTEAFF. CDR3 nucleotides: TGCGCCAGCACCGGACTGTACCCATTGAACACTGAAGCTTTCTTT.

This chain connects TRBV5-8 to TRBJ2-3; 9 bases map to TRBD2. CDR1 is SGHTS and CDR2 is YDEGEE in the germline V gene. The V gene end was trimmed by 2 bases and the J gene end by 0 bases; junction bases not matched to a gene: 7. CDR3 size: 17 residues. CDR3 protein: CASSLGLASTSTDTQYF. CDR3 DNA: TGTGCCAGCAGCTTAGGACTAGCGAGCACTAGCACAGATACGCAGTATTTT. The variable domain in full, with the rest retrieved from reference TRBV5-8 and TRBJ2-3, is EAGVTQSPTHLIKTRGQQATLRCSPISGHTSVYWYQQALGLGLQFLLWYDEGEERNRGNFPPRFSGRQFPNYSSELNVNALELEDSALYLCASSLGLASTSTDTQYFGPGTRLTVL.

This clone came up a few times. The chain recombines TRBV10-3 with TRBJ1-1; D might be TRBD1 (6 bases). CDR1 and CDR2 (germline): ENHRY, SYGVKD. This CDR3 region has 13 residues. Trimming cost V 8 bases and J 5 bases, with 15 bases left between them. The DNA of the CDR3 is TGTGCCATCGGACAGTCTATGAGAACTGAAGCTTTCTTT. Amino acid sequence: CAIGQSMRTEAFF.

V gene TRBV27 combines with J gene TRBJ1-1; no clear D gene. From germline, CDR1 is MNHEY and CDR2 SMNVEV (reference sequence). The CDR3 length is 13 residues. V dropped 0 bases and J dropped 6 bases, with 8 bases sitting between them. Written as DNA, the CDR3 is TGTGCCAGCAGTTTATCTATGGGCGCTGAAGCTTTCTTT. As protein: CASSLSMGAEAFF.

The sample holds a few counts of this clone. This chain joins TRBV30 and TRBJ1-5; TRBD1 aligns across 9 bases. V trimming: 3 bases; J trimming: 15 bases; junction bases outside the gene matches: 9. CDR3 length: 12 amino acids. Germline CDR1 GTSNPN, CDR2 SVGIG (reference sequence). The CDR3 DNA sequence: TGTGCCTGGAGCCCTGGACAGGGGATTAGGCATTTT. Encoded protein: CAWSPGQGIRHF.

The rearrangement links TRBV27 to TRBJ1-2; TRBD1 is a possible D gene (5 bases). Trimming removed 8 bases at V and 6 bases at J, with 13 bases between. The length of the CDR3 is 12 residues. Germline CDR1 and CDR2: MNHEY and SMNVEV (reference sequence). The CDR3 sequence is CASGRVQDGYTF. The CDR3 DNA sequence: TGTGCCAGCGGGAGGGTACAGGATGGCTACACCTTC.

V and J are TRBV5-4 and TRBJ2-7; a weak D match, TRBD1 (7 bases). There are 16 residues in the CDR3. V lost 2 bases and J lost 1, with 16 bases in between. Germline V gene data show CDR1 as SGHNT and CDR2 as YYREEE (reference sequence). The CDR3 protein is CASSFGGTAVSYEQYF. In nucleotides, the CDR3 is TGTGCCAGCAGCTTTGGCGGGACAGCAGTTTCCTACGAGCAGTACTTC.

The chain joins TRBV18 to TRBJ1-3; TRBD1 matches 9 bases. This CDR3 is 17 amino acids long. The V gene's germline CDR1 is KGHSH and CDR2 LQKENI. After removal of 4 bases from V and 0 bases from J, the junction contained 7 bases not matched to a gene. CDR3 bases: TGTGCCAGCTCACACACAGGGGGCCCGAACTCTGGAAACACCATATATTTT. Translated, it gives CASSHTGGPNSGNTIYF.

The V and J genes are TRBV5-1 and TRBJ2-7; D is undetermined. The CDR3 has 13 residues. Germline V gives CDR1 SGHRS, CDR2 YFSETQ. Deletions cut 0 bases from V and 3 bases from J, with 7 bases between. CDR3 nucleotides: TGCGCCAGCAGCTTGGCTGGAGTCTACGAGCAGTACTTC. It translates to CASSLAGVYEQYF. Full variable domain (outside the CDR3, taken from reference TRBV5-1 and TRBJ2-7): KAGVTQTPRYLIKTRGQQVTLSCSPISGHRSVSWYQQTPGQGLQFLFEYFSETQRNKGNFPGRFSGRQFSNSRSEMNVSTLELGDSALYLCASSLAGVYEQYFGPGTRLTVT.

There are a few counts of this clone. The chain employs TRBV9 and TRBJ1-5; the D is unclear. CDR1 is SGDLS, CDR2 YYNGEE, per germline. V lost 3 bases to trimming and J lost 3 bases, with 7 bases between them. The CDR3 length is 13 residues. The chain's CDR3 is CASSARDNQPQHF. The DNA of the CDR3 is TGTGCCAGCAGCGCCCGGGACAATCAGCCCCAGCATTTT.

This clone occurred once. This chain uses TRBV5-1 with TRBJ1-3; TRBD1 is a possible D gene (5 bases). Per the germline V gene, CDR1 is SGHRS and CDR2 is YFSETQ. CDR3 size: 18 residues. Trimming stripped 0 bases from V and 4 bases from J, with 20 bases between. The CDR3 coding sequence is TGCGCCAGCAGCTTGGACCCCCCAGGGAAGTCTCAGGGAAACACCATATATTTT. This gives the protein CASSLDPPGKSQGNTIYF.

Written as DNA, the CDR3 is TGTGCCAGCAGCTTAGGGGGAGCCGATTCACCCCTCCACTTT. Its translation: CASSLGGADSPLHF. The rearrangement uses TRBV7-9 and TRBJ1-6; D remains unclear. The CDR3 has 14 residues. In germline, CDR1 is SEHNR, CDR2 FQNEAQ (reference sequence). V shed 1 base and J shed 8 bases, with 9 bases lying between them.

The chain combines TRBV19 with TRBJ2-7, with a tentative D call TRBD2 (7 bases). CDR3 length: 14 residues. Germline-derived CDR1 and CDR2 are LNHDA and SQIVND (reference sequence). V lost 3 bases to trimming and J lost 5 bases, with 14 bases between them. The CDR3 bases are TGTGCCAGTAGTATTATGGGGGGGCTTAACGAGCAGTACTTC. The encoded protein is CASSIMGGLNEQYF.

The rearrangement uses TRBV7-8 and TRBJ2-7; 10 positions agree with TRBD1. With V trimmed by 3 bases and J by 6 bases, 17 bases remained unmatched. The CDR3 length is 18 residues. The germline gives CDR1 SGHVS, CDR2 FQNEAQ. CDR3 nucleotides: TGTGCCAGCAGCTTCCAGAGGGGTCTAGTGACAGGGGGCGCCGAGCAGTACTTC. Protein product: CASSFQRGLVTGGAEQYF.

The chain has TRBV9 and TRBJ2-3; TRBD2 matches 8 bases. The CDR3 loop spans 17 amino acids. Germline lookup yields CDR1 SGDLS and CDR2 YYNGEE. V lost 6 bases and J lost 1; bases outside the gene matches: 13. The CDR3 region is CASTQGGLVRGTDTQYF. CDR3 DNA: TGTGCCAGCACCCAAGGGGGACTAGTCAGGGGCACAGATACGCAGTATTTT.

The rearrangement uses TRBV6-6 and TRBJ2-5; 7 bases line up with TRBD2. Trimming took 7 bases from V and 10 from J; bases not matched to a gene: 12. This CDR3 is 13 amino acids long. Germline values: CDR1 MNHNY, CDR2 SVGAGI (reference sequence). CDR3 nucleotide sequence: TGTGCCAGCACCCCAGCGGGGCCGGGGGACCAGTACTTC. As protein: CASTPAGPGDQYF.

The chain combines TRBV9 with TRBJ1-1, with TRBD1 matching over 8 bases. V lost 0 bases, J lost 8 bases, and 9 bases stayed unmatched. CDR3 size: 15 residues. CDR1 and CDR2 from the germline V gene are SGDLS and YYNGEE. CDR3 amino acids: CASSVEGQGPMEAFF. CDR3 coding DNA: TGTGCCAGCAGCGTAGAAGGACAGGGACCCATGGAAGCTTTCTTT.

J is TRBJ1-2 and V is TRBV6-1; D is perhaps TRBD1 (6 bases). Germline assignment: CDR1 MNHNS and CDR2 SASEGT. This CDR3 is built from 17 residues. V dropped 4 bases and J dropped 4 bases, with 22 bases sitting between them. The CDR3 DNA sequence: TGTGCCAGCAGTGCCCTCCGTGGGACAAAGTGGGGCTATGGCTACACCTTC. As protein: CASSALRGTKWGYGYTF.

V gene TRBV29-1 combines with J gene TRBJ1-1, with 7 bases identical to TRBD1. Germline-derived CDR1 and CDR2 are SQVTM and ANQGSEA. V lost 1 base and J lost 0; bases outside the gene matches: 14. The CDR3 loop spans 18 amino acids. The CDR3 DNA is TGCAGCGTTGAAGGGGAGGAGAGAGACAGGGCTTTGAACACTGAAGCTTTCTTT. It is translated as CSVEGEERDRALNTEAFF.

This sequence joins TRBV30 and TRBJ1-4, with TRBD1 matching over 12 bases. Germline V CDR1 and CDR2: GTSNPN, SVGIG (reference sequence). Trimming removed 3 bases from V and 7 bases from J; junction bases left unmatched: 18. This CDR3 has 19 residues. CDR3 nucleotides: TGTGCCTGGAGCCCACCTCTCGGGACAGGGGGCGCCTTGGGTGAAAAACTGTTTTTT. It codes for CAWSPPLGTGGALGEKLFF.

The chain has TRBV4-1 and TRBJ2-7; 9 nucleotides line up with TRBD1. J gave up 2 bases and V 3 bases, and 8 bases lay outside the gene matches. Germline CDR1 MGHRA, CDR2 YSYEKL. The CDR3 runs 16 residues. The CDR3 loop is CASSHPSGTGTYEQYF. The CDR3 bases are TGCGCCAGCAGCCATCCGTCCGGGACAGGGACCTACGAGCAGTACTTC.